A selection of T cell receptor beta chains follows, all from one sample in a study of T cells in Graves' hyperthyroidism and ophthalmopathy. TCRdb recomputed calls from the multiplex PCR reads with MiXCR, one row per CDR3 protein. The sample holds a few hundred thousand distinct CDR3 sequences, approximately 44% seen once. Input material: peripheral blood or thyroid tissue (not recorded which). The receptors come from a woman between 18 and 29 years old with Graves' hyperthyroidism. Each CDR3 is given with its conserved first and last residue. The D gene is left open where the match is weak. A row's size may be missing; if present it is once, few, many or a size class.

j_call v_call clone_size d_call cdr3_nt cdr3_aa
TRBJ2-7 TRBV29-1 NA NA TGCAGCGTTACCGGGGCAGGGATCTACGAGCAGTACTTC CSVTGAGIYEQYF
TRBJ1-2 TRBV19 NA TRBD1 TGTGCCAGTAGTCGAGAACAGGGGGCTACCTATGGCTACACCTTC CASSREQGATYGYTF
TRBJ2-5 TRBV18 many NA TGTGCCAGCTCACCACCGGTCGGAGAGACCCAGTACTTC CASSPPVGETQYF
TRBJ1-5 TRBV6-5 NA TRBD1 TGTGCCAGCAGCGCTGCCGGGACAGGGAATCAGCCCCAGCATTTT CASSAAGTGNQPQHF
TRBJ2-7 TRBV13 many TRBD1 TGTGCCAGCAGCCCCGGGACAGCGAGCTCCTACGAGCAGTACTTC CASSPGTASSYEQYF
TRBJ1-1 TRBV7-8 many NA TGTGCCAGCAGCCCTCGCACCCCTGGAGGGACTGAAGCTTTCTTT CASSPRTPGGTEAFF
TRBJ1-4 TRBV2 few NA TGTGCCAGCAGTGTCGACAAATTTAATGAAAAACTGTTTTTT CASSVDKFNEKLFF
TRBJ2-5 TRBV6-5 many TRBD2 TGTGCCAGCAGTTACGGGACTAGCGGGAGAAGGCAAGAGACCCAGTACTTC CASSYGTSGRRQETQYF
TRBJ2-7 TRBV6-5 many NA TGTGCCAGCAGTTTAGCTCCGAGCTCCTACGAGCAGTACTTC CASSLAPSSYEQYF
TRBJ2-5 TRBV27 NA TRBD2 TGTGCCAGCAGTTTGGGCGCCGGGAGGAGGGAGACCCAGTACTTC CASSLGAGRRETQYF
TRBJ2-5 TRBV7-8 NA TRBD1 TGTGCCAGCAGCTTAGACAGGGGCAATCAGCCCCAGTACTTC CASSLDRGNQPQYF
TRBJ1-1 TRBV29-1 many NA TGCAGCGTTTTTACCCCGGGACACCCTGAAGCTTTCTTT CSVFTPGHPEAFF
TRBJ2-2 TRBV14 many NA TGTGCCAGCAGCCAGGACCTCATCAGGGACGGGGAGCTGTTTTTT CASSQDLIRDGELFF
TRBJ1-1 TRBV5-1 many TRBD1 TGCGCCAGCAGCTTGACAGGGGCCACTGAAGCTTTCTTT CASSLTGATEAFF
TRBJ1-6 TRBV29-1 NA TRBD1 TGCAGCGTCAGCGTAGGACAGGCCTATAATTCACCCCTCCACTTT CSVSVGQAYNSPLHF
TRBJ1-4 TRBV2 NA NA TGTGCCAGCAGCCATTACACTGAAAAACTGTTTTTT CASSHYTEKLFF
TRBJ1-6 TRBV7-3 once NA TGCGCCAGCAGCCAAGGGAGTAAAGGACCCCTCCACTTT CASSQGSKGPLHF
TRBJ2-2 TRBV29-1 few NA TGCAGCGTGACCGGGGAGCTGTTTTTT CSVTGELFF
TRBJ2-7 TRBV4-3 many NA TGCGCCAGCAGCCAAGCTCATGTGACGTCCTACGAGCAGTACTTC CASSQAHVTSYEQYF
TRBJ1-5 TRBV27 NA NA TGTGCCAGCAGTTTGATTAGCGGGAGATCTCAGCATTTT CASSLISGRSQHF
TRBJ2-5 TRBV4-1 many NA TGCGCCAGCAGCCAAAGAACAGGGATGGAGACCCAGTACTTC CASSQRTGMETQYF
TRBJ1-2 TRBV19 many TRBD1 TGTGCCAGTAGTAGCACAGGGGGCGCCTATGGCTACACCTTC CASSSTGGAYGYTF
TRBJ1-3 TRBV24-1 many NA TGTGCCACCAGTGAGGGACCGGGGGACCCTGGAAACACCATATATTTT CATSEGPGDPGNTIYF
TRBJ2-2 TRBV5-1 many TRBD1 TGCGCCAGCACCCTCAACAGGGGCCTAAACACCGGGGAGCTGTTTTTT CASTLNRGLNTGELFF
TRBJ2-5 TRBV7-6 many TRBD2 TGTGCCAGCAGCTACCCCCGACTAGCGGGAAATCGAGGCCATCCCAAGGAGACCCAGTACTTC CASSYPRLAGNRGHPKETQYF
TRBJ1-3 TRBV19 NA NA TGTGCCAGTAGTGTGGGGCAGAGCTCTGGAAACACCATATATTTT CASSVGQSSGNTIYF
TRBJ2-3 TRBV2 few NA TGTGCCAGCAACGGAGATGTTGGAGATACGCAGTATTTT CASNGDVGDTQYF
TRBJ1-1 TRBV4-2 many NA TGTGCCAGCAGCCCCGGAGGCTTACAGGCATGGGCTTTCTTT CASSPGGLQAWAFF
TRBJ1-6 TRBV2 NA NA TGTGCCAGCAGTAGGGACGATTCACCCCTCCACTTT CASSRDDSPLHF
TRBJ1-2 TRBV29-1 NA TRBD1 TGCAGCTCCGGACAGGAGCCTAACTATGGCTACACCTTC CSSGQEPNYGYTF
TRBJ1-1 TRBV5-1 few NA TGCGCCAGCAGCTTGTCTGGGGGTACGAACACTGAAGCTTTCTTT CASSLSGGTNTEAFF
TRBJ2-5 TRBV7-9 NA TRBD2 TGTGCCAGCAGCCCGATACCCCAAGCGGGAGGAGGGGAGACCCAGTACTTC CASSPIPQAGGGETQYF
TRBJ1-1 TRBV5-1 many TRBD1 TGCGCCAGCAGCGGGGGACAGGGTGGGTCGGCTTTCTTT CASSGGQGGSAFF
TRBJ2-7 TRBV29-1 many TRBD2 TGCAGCGTAAATGGACTAGCGGGAGTCCCCTACGAGCAGTACTTC CSVNGLAGVPYEQYF
TRBJ2-5 TRBV12-3/TRBV12-4 NA TRBD1 TGTGCCAGCAGTTACGATAGGGACAGTAGAGGCCAAGAGACCCAGTACTTC CASSYDRDSRGQETQYF
TRBJ2-7 TRBV10-3 few TRBD2 TGTGCCATCACTGGGGAGGGCTCCTACGAGCAGTACTTC CAITGEGSYEQYF
TRBJ2-5 TRBV29-1 few NA TGCAGCGTAGAAGGGGTCGACCAAGAGACCCAGTACTTC CSVEGVDQETQYF
TRBJ1-5 TRBV6-5 many NA TGTGCCAGCAGCCCGGACAGCCCCAATCAGCCCCAGCATTTT CASSPDSPNQPQHF
TRBJ2-1 TRBV7-7 NA TRBD2 TGTGCCAGCAGCCTTAGCGGGACAAACAATGAGCAGTTCTTC CASSLSGTNNEQFF
TRBJ2-1 TRBV19 few NA TGTGCCAGTAGTTATTCAGGCCACAGATTCGATGAGCAGTTCTTC CASSYSGHRFDEQFF
TRBJ1-1 TRBV10-3 many NA TGTGCCATCAGATTACAGGGAATTGGCACTGAAGCTTTCTTT CAIRLQGIGTEAFF
TRBJ1-5 TRBV24-1 NA NA TGTGCCACCAGTGATTTTGGGGGATTGCGGCATTTT CATSDFGGLRHF
TRBJ1-3 TRBV7-6 NA NA TGTGCCAGCAGCCCCGGTTACGGAACGGGAAACACCATATATTTT CASSPGYGTGNTIYF
TRBJ2-1 TRBV11-2 NA TRBD2 TGTGCCAGCAGCTCGGGACTAGCGATCAATGAGCAGTTCTTC CASSSGLAINEQFF
TRBJ2-3 TRBV20-1 few TRBD2 TGCAGTGCTAGCCAGCGGGAGAAAGGCACAGATACGCAGTATTTT CSASQREKGTDTQYF
TRBJ1-5 TRBV2 NA NA TGTGCCAGCAGTGAAGACAGGGAGATTAATCAGCCCCAGCATTTT CASSEDREINQPQHF
TRBJ1-1 TRBV6-5 many NA TGTGCCAGCAGCTCCTGGACCACTGAAGCTTTCTTT CASSSWTTEAFF
TRBJ1-2 TRBV28 many NA TGTGCCAGCAGTTCCAACCTCGGGGCCCGGGGCTATGGCTACACCTTC CASSSNLGARGYGYTF
TRBJ1-1 TRBV19 NA TRBD1 TGTGCCAGTAGTCCTCGGACAGGGGCACGTGGGGGACTGAACACTGAAGCTTTCTTT CASSPRTGARGGLNTEAFF
TRBJ2-2 TRBV7-9 NA NA TGTGCCAGCAGCTTGGACGGGGGCTACACCGGGGAGCTGTTTTTT CASSLDGGYTGELFF
TRBJ1-1 TRBV6-5 many NA TGTGCCAGCAGTTACCACAGGGAGGACACTGAAGCTTTCTTT CASSYHREDTEAFF
TRBJ1-1 TRBV7-8 NA TRBD1 TGTGCCAGCAGCTTTACTGACAGGGTGAGCCCTGAAGCTTTCTTT CASSFTDRVSPEAFF
TRBJ1-2 TRBV11-2 once TRBD1 TGTGCCAGCAGTGAAACAGGGGCCGGCTACACCTTC CASSETGAGYTF
TRBJ1-5 TRBV6-1 NA NA TGTGCCAGCAGTGAACAGGGTCGGGAGACCCAGCATTTT CASSEQGRETQHF
TRBJ1-3 TRBV7-9 NA NA TGTGCCAGCAGCTTAGTAGCTGTCAGCTCTGGAAACACCATATATTTT CASSLVAVSSGNTIYF
TRBJ1-1 TRBV5-1 NA NA TGCGCCAGCAGCCCGCGGGGGGACCTCGGATACGACACTGAAGCTTTCTTT CASSPRGDLGYDTEAFF
TRBJ1-3 TRBV20-1 NA NA TGCAGTGCTAGGGCGGATAGGGGTGACACCATATATTTT CSARADRGDTIYF
TRBJ1-3 TRBV9 many NA TGTGCCAGCAGCGCAGGACCCGGGGACACCATATATTTT CASSAGPGDTIYF
TRBJ1-3 TRBV7-8 NA NA TGTGCCAGCAGCCGGACTAGCGGGAAGCCTGGAAACACCATATATTTT CASSRTSGKPGNTIYF